The present TCR beta chain was sequenced within a study of blood T cell repertoires in COVID-19. As for the study in general: Samples taken during acute and convalescent COVID-19 were collected in the United States, Italy and Spain. T cells, B-cell-depleted T cells, or PBMCs supplied cDNA or gDNA.

As processed by the authors: Estimated nucleated cell counts came from reference gene primer amplification. Sequenced by immunoSEQ multiplex PCR; TCRdb stores in-frame clones only, minus some. V, J and clone size are those of that table, while D and trimming were read from the DNA. The table has 250,000 to 300,000 clones, approximately 91% seen once; the top ten hold around an eighth. The CDR3 spans 16 residues. Germline assignment: CDR1 SGHDT and CDR2 YYEEEE. V shed 0 bases and J shed 1 base, with 13 bases lying between them. The V call is TRBV5-6, the J call TRBJ1-2; D unresolved. Sample: peripheral blood. The TCR originated in a woman aged 55-69 years with acute or convalescent COVID-19. In nucleotides, the CDR3 is TGTGCCAGCAGCTTGGGAGGAGGCATGATTAACTATGGCTACACCTTC. Translating gives CASSLGGGMINYGYTF.